These T cell receptor beta chains were read from a single sample in a study of blood T cell repertoires in COVID-19. Sequencing used immunoSEQ multiplex PCR; TCRdb keeps in-frame clones, though not all of them. The data show more than 300,000 clones, 70% to 90% seen once. Sequenced material: peripheral blood. The receptors derive from a woman in her thirties with COVID-19, enrolled during active disease. The CDR3 runs from the conserved cysteine through the conserved F or W. D genes are given only for firm matches. Size is stated for part of the rows, as once, few or many counts, or as a class when the clone is expanded.

NA TRBJ1-1 TRBV7-3 NA CASSLSAERNTEAFF TGTGCCAGCAGCTTAAGTGCAGAGCGGAACACTGAAGCTTTCTTT
TRBD2 TRBJ2-1 TRBV3-1/TRBV3-2 many CASSQDRLGLASSSYNEQFF TGTGCCAGCAGCCAAGATCGGTTGGGACTAGCCTCGAGCTCCTACAATGAGCAGTTCTTC
NA TRBJ1-2 TRBV28 NA CATRWSNYGYTF TGTGCCACCCGATGGAGCAACTATGGCTACACCTTC
NA TRBJ2-7 TRBV11-2 NA CASSLLEGLGEQYF TGTGCCAGCAGCCTACTGGAGGGCTTGGGCGAGCAGTACTTC
TRBD1 TRBJ2-1 TRBV7-9 NA CASSRSDRALNNEQFF TGTGCCAGCAGCCGATCTGACAGGGCTTTGAACAATGAGCAGTTCTTC
TRBD2 TRBJ2-7 TRBV6-5 NA CASSPTGGSGNEQYF TGTGCCAGCAGTCCCACGGGCGGGAGCGGGAACGAGCAGTACTTC
TRBD2 TRBJ2-3 TRBV6-2/TRBV6-3 NA CASSPLPTGTSGTDTQYF TGTGCCAGCAGTCCGCTCCCTACCGGGACTAGCGGCACAGATACGCAGTATTTT
NA TRBJ1-1 TRBV5-1 NA CASSLEGVLMNTEAFF TGCGCCAGCAGCTTGGAAGGGGTCCTAATGAACACTGAAGCTTTCTTT
TRBD1 TRBJ1-2 TRBV6-5 NA CASGNRGLSSYTF TGTGCCAGCGGAAACAGGGGGCTCTCCAGCTACACCTTC
TRBD2 TRBJ2-3 TRBV14 NA CASSQEGLAGGPDTQYF TGTGCCAGCAGCCAAGAAGGACTAGCGGGAGGGCCCGATACGCAGTATTTT
TRBD1 TRBJ2-1 TRBV6-6 NA CASSPDRDTYNEQFF TGTGCCAGCAGCCCAGACAGGGACACCTACAATGAGCAGTTCTTC
TRBD2 TRBJ2-7 TRBV28 NA CASSSSDAGSLAGPYEQYF TGTGCCAGCAGTTCATCGGACGCAGGATCACTAGCGGGACCATACGAGCAGTACTTC
NA TRBJ2-6 TRBV7-2 NA CASSAGRANVLTF TGTGCCAGCAGCGCAGGGCGGGCCAACGTCCTGACTTTC
NA TRBJ2-2 TRBV30 NA CAPIGELFF TGTGCCCCAATCGGGGAGCTGTTTTTT
TRBD2 TRBJ2-1 TRBV6-4 NA CASFSAGVPYNEQFF TGTGCCAGCTTTTCAGCGGGGGTACCCTACAATGAGCAGTTCTTC
TRBD2 TRBJ2-7 TRBV19 NA CASSMVMGGPSYEQYF TGTGCCAGTAGTATGGTAATGGGAGGGCCCTCCTACGAGCAGTACTTC
NA TRBJ2-2 TRBV7-9 NA CASSPRIPGELFF TGTGCCAGCAGCCCGAGGATACCCGGGGAGCTGTTTTTT
TRBD2 TRBJ2-1 TRBV12-3/TRBV12-4 once CASRGRALNEQFF TGTGCCAGCCGAGGGAGGGCCCTCAATGAGCAGTTCTTC
TRBD1 TRBJ2-2 TRBV2 NA CASSHGQGIPGELFF TGTGCCAGCAGCCACGGACAGGGGATCCCCGGGGAGCTGTTTTTT
NA TRBJ1-1 TRBV5-4 NA CASIGGGPQDEAFF TGTGCCAGCATTGGGGGGGGACCCCAGGATGAAGCTTTCTTT
NA TRBJ2-1 TRBV10-3 many CAIRQSEGNEQFF TGTGCCATCAGGCAATCGGAGGGGAATGAGCAGTTCTTC
TRBD1 TRBJ2-1 TRBV5-1 NA CASAGQATSFYNEQFF TGCGCCAGCGCGGGACAGGCGACTTCCTTCTACAATGAGCAGTTCTTC
NA TRBJ1-1 TRBV18 NA CASSPPGATEAFF TGTGCCAGCTCACCACCGGGGGCTACTGAAGCTTTCTTT
NA TRBJ2-7 TRBV19 NA CASSIQGAWYEQYF TGTGCCAGTAGTATCCAGGGTGCCTGGTACGAGCAGTACTTC
TRBD2 TRBJ2-7 TRBV28 NA CASSSGTSGYEQYF TGTGCCAGCAGTTCCGGGACTAGCGGCTACGAGCAGTACTTC
NA TRBJ2-5 TRBV28 NA CASSLDRRDQETQYF TGTGCCAGCAGTTTAGACAGGCGAGACCAAGAGACCCAGTACTTC
NA TRBJ1-2 TRBV5-1 NA CASRPGESPANYGYTF TGCGCCAGCAGGCCGGGGGAGTCGCCAGCTAACTATGGCTACACCTTC
NA TRBJ2-7 TRBV19 NA CASSISGSGSYEQYF TGTGCCAGTAGTATAAGTGGTTCCGGCTCCTACGAGCAGTACTTC
TRBD1 TRBJ1-5 TRBV5-1 NA CASSLGTGFNQPQHF TGCGCCAGCAGCTTAGGGACAGGGTTTAATCAGCCCCAGCATTTT
NA TRBJ2-2 TRBV4-1 few CASSPDRFAGELFF TGCGCCAGCAGCCCCGACAGGTTCGCCGGGGAGCTGTTTTTT
NA TRBJ2-3 TRBV14 NA CASSQGRDFTDTQYF TGTGCCAGCAGCCAAGGACGGGACTTCACAGATACGCAGTATTTT
TRBD2 TRBJ2-1 TRBV27 NA CASSLGTNEQFF TGTGCCAGCAGTCTTGGGACTAACGAGCAGTTCTTC
NA TRBJ1-1 TRBV27 NA CASSFSAGGITEAFF TGTGCCAGCAGTTTCTCAGCCGGGGGAATCACTGAAGCTTTCTTT
NA TRBJ2-3 TRBV19 NA CASSTLGGADTQYF TGTGCCAGTAGTACCCTAGGGGGGGCAGATACGCAGTATTTT
NA TRBJ1-5 TRBV7-2 few CASSLGGGFQPQHF TGTGCCAGCAGCTTAGGGGGGGGGTTTCAGCCCCAGCATTTT
TRBD1 TRBJ1-5 TRBV28 once CASSSGTGVLEPQHF TGTGCCAGCAGTTCGGGGACAGGGGTCCTCGAGCCCCAGCATTTT
NA TRBJ2-3 TRBV19 NA CASSPGRFLTDTQYF TGTGCCAGTAGTCCTGGCAGGTTCCTGACAGATACGCAGTATTTT
NA TRBJ1-2 TRBV5-1 NA CASSLNIQANYGYTF TGCGCCAGCAGCTTGAACATACAAGCTAACTATGGCTACACCTTC
TRBD2 TRBJ2-3 TRBV30 NA CAWGLIAGGADTQYF TGTGCCTGGGGCCTAATAGCGGGAGGAGCAGATACGCAGTATTTT
NA TRBJ1-1 TRBV14 NA CASSHRNSEAFF TGTGCCAGCAGCCACAGGAATAGTGAAGCTTTCTTT
NA TRBJ1-3 TRBV10-3 NA CAISESRLRTAGNTIYF TGTGCCATCAGTGAGTCGAGACTGAGGACAGCTGGAAACACCATATATTTT
NA TRBJ2-7 TRBV5-6 NA CASSSTGFEQYF TGTGCCAGCAGCTCTACAGGGTTTGAGCAGTACTTC
TRBD1 TRBJ1-6 TRBV10-3 few CAISEQDRVQPPLHF TGTGCCATCAGTGAGCAGGACAGGGTCCAACCACCCCTCCACTTT
NA TRBJ2-5 TRBV19 NA CASSIAGNQETQYF TGTGCCAGTAGTATAGCAGGGAACCAAGAGACCCAGTACTTC
NA TRBJ1-1 TRBV5-1 NA CASSFGTPNTEAFF TGCGCCAGCAGCTTCGGGACACCGAACACTGAAGCTTTCTTT
NA TRBJ2-7 TRBV7-2 NA CASSFGESREQYF TGTGCCAGCAGCTTCGGGGAGAGTCGCGAGCAGTACTTC